This TCR beta chain was retrieved from a study of T-cell memory formation after mild COVID-19. This clonotype came up a few times. The antigen is not known. Whole-study results and caveats: Pre-infection memory held some responding clones, suggesting pre-existing cross-reactive T cells responded. CD4+ contracting clones were found mainly in CM and EM, and CD8+ ones in EMRA.

5'RACE with constant-segment primers yielded barcoded, UMI-tagged TCR alpha and TCR beta cDNA libraries. TCRdb redid the calling of the 5' RACE reads with MiXCR, one entry per CDR3 protein. The sample holds about 560,000 distinct CDR3 sequences, about a fifth seen once. The CDR3 runs 15 residues. V was cut by 1 base and J by 5 bases, with 14 bases left in between. CDR1 and CDR2 from the germline V gene are SGHRS and YFSETQ. This chain uses TRBV5-1 with TRBJ2-3; D tentatively reads TRBD1 or TRBD2 (5 bases each). The material sequenced was PBMCs or a T cell subset sorted from them (not recorded which). The clonotype originates from an adult woman who had mild COVID-19 (a few samples of this study predate the infection). Cell type and time point are not known. The DNA of the CDR3 is TGCGCCAGCAGCTTGTCAACGGGGCAGGGAGATACGCAGTATTTT. Translating it yields CASSLSTGQGDTQYF.